Listed below are T cell receptor beta chains from one sample, sequenced in a study of T cells in Graves' hyperthyroidism and ophthalmopathy. One entry per CDR3 protein results from TCRdb running MiXCR on the multiplex PCR reads. The sample has 500,000 to 750,000 distinct CDR3 sequences, around 16% seen once; the top ten hold 6.5% to 8%. Sequenced sample: blood. These receptors all come from a woman aged 30 to 39 with Graves' hyperthyroidism. Each CDR3 is given with its conserved first and last residue. The D gene is left open where the match is weak. Only some rows state a clone size, as once, few, many or a class for expanded clones.

v_gene: TRBV29-1
j_gene: TRBJ1-6
d_gene: NA
abundance: NA
CDR3aa: CSSQEVWDKDNSPLHF
CDR3nt: TGCAGCTCACAGGAGGTTTGGGACAAGGATAATTCACCCCTCCACTTT

v_gene: TRBV28
j_gene: TRBJ2-5
d_gene: NA
abundance: NA
CDR3aa: CASSPNRDWETQYF
CDR3nt: TGTGCCAGCAGTCCAAACAGGGACTGGGAGACCCAGTACTTC

v_gene: TRBV7-9
j_gene: TRBJ1-1
d_gene: TRBD1
abundance: many
CDR3aa: CASNYRAGPGQGKGAEAFF
CDR3nt: TGTGCCAGCAACTATAGGGCGGGACCCGGACAGGGCAAAGGGGCTGAAGCTTTCTTT

v_gene: TRBV13
j_gene: TRBJ2-1
d_gene: TRBD2
abundance: NA
CDR3aa: CASSLGPSGSPYNEQFF
CDR3nt: TGTGCCAGCAGCTTGGGTCCTAGCGGGAGCCCCTACAATGAGCAGTTCTTC

v_gene: TRBV20-1
j_gene: TRBJ2-2
d_gene: NA
abundance: many
CDR3aa: CSVRSTGELFF
CDR3nt: TGCAGTGTAAGATCCACCGGGGAGCTGTTTTTT

v_gene: TRBV5-1
j_gene: TRBJ2-1
d_gene: TRBD2
abundance: NA
CDR3aa: CASSVPLGLAGSYNEQFF
CDR3nt: TGCGCCAGCAGCGTCCCTCTGGGACTAGCGGGGTCCTACAATGAGCAGTTCTTC

v_gene: TRBV7-6
j_gene: TRBJ2-5
d_gene: NA
abundance: many
CDR3aa: CASSSSPETQYF
CDR3nt: TGTGCCAGCAGTTCGTCCCCCGAGACCCAGTACTTC

v_gene: TRBV12-3/TRBV12-4
j_gene: TRBJ1-3
d_gene: NA
abundance: few
CDR3aa: CASRKTGSPGNTIYF
CDR3nt: TGTGCCAGCAGAAAAACAGGGAGTCCCGGAAACACCATATATTTT

v_gene: TRBV20-1
j_gene: TRBJ2-1
d_gene: TRBD2
abundance: few
CDR3aa: CSARKRESYNEQFF
CDR3nt: TGCAGTGCTCGAAAGCGGGAGTCCTACAATGAGCAGTTCTTC

v_gene: TRBV11-2
j_gene: TRBJ2-3
d_gene: TRBD1
abundance: NA
CDR3aa: CASSGDRDDTDTQYF
CDR3nt: TGTGCCAGCAGCGGGGACAGGGACGACACAGATACGCAGTATTTT

v_gene: TRBV7-9
j_gene: TRBJ2-1
d_gene: TRBD1
abundance: few
CDR3aa: CASSPGTGAHNEQFF
CDR3nt: TGTGCCAGCAGCCCGGGGACAGGGGCTCACAATGAGCAGTTCTTC

v_gene: TRBV19
j_gene: TRBJ2-7
d_gene: NA
abundance: few
CDR3aa: CASSKRDQSYEQYF
CDR3nt: TGTGCCAGTAGTAAACGGGACCAATCCTACGAGCAGTACTTC

v_gene: TRBV6-1
j_gene: TRBJ2-1
d_gene: TRBD2
abundance: many
CDR3aa: CASTLAGENNEQFF
CDR3nt: TGTGCCAGCACACTAGCGGGAGAGAACAATGAGCAGTTCTTC

v_gene: TRBV18
j_gene: TRBJ2-1
d_gene: NA
abundance: many
CDR3aa: CASSSSRYNEQFF
CDR3nt: TGTGCCAGCTCATCTAGCAGGTACAATGAGCAGTTCTTC

v_gene: TRBV11-2
j_gene: TRBJ2-1
d_gene: NA
abundance: many
CDR3aa: CATRRSGGEQFF
CDR3nt: TGTGCCACACGGCGGAGTGGGGGGGAGCAGTTCTTC

v_gene: TRBV12-3/TRBV12-4
j_gene: TRBJ2-1
d_gene: NA
abundance: many
CDR3aa: CASSFSLGEGYEQFF
CDR3nt: TGTGCCAGCAGTTTTTCGCTAGGTGAGGGCTATGAGCAGTTCTTC

v_gene: TRBV5-1
j_gene: TRBJ2-6
d_gene: NA
abundance: few
CDR3aa: CASSLSTGLGANVLTF
CDR3nt: TGCGCCAGCAGCTTGTCCACAGGGTTAGGGGCCAACGTCCTGACTTTC

v_gene: TRBV10-3
j_gene: TRBJ2-5
d_gene: TRBD2
abundance: few
CDR3aa: CAISDSRGSGRAYQETQYF
CDR3nt: TGTGCCATCAGTGACTCCCGAGGTAGCGGGAGGGCCTATCAAGAGACCCAGTACTTC

v_gene: TRBV7-9
j_gene: TRBJ2-1
d_gene: NA
abundance: NA
CDR3aa: CASSPKETDEQFF
CDR3nt: TGTGCCAGCAGCCCGAAAGAGACAGATGAGCAGTTCTTC

v_gene: TRBV7-2
j_gene: TRBJ2-1
d_gene: TRBD2
abundance: few
CDR3aa: CASSPNHGGVEFGEQFF
CDR3nt: TGTGCCAGCAGCCCAAACCACGGGGGGGTGGAGTTCGGGGAGCAGTTCTTC

v_gene: TRBV6-1
j_gene: TRBJ2-7
d_gene: NA
abundance: many
CDR3aa: CASSKGLDYEQYF
CDR3nt: TGTGCCAGCAGTAAGGGACTGGACTACGAGCAGTACTTC

v_gene: TRBV12-3/TRBV12-4
j_gene: TRBJ2-2
d_gene: NA
abundance: NA
CDR3aa: CASSLRQMTGELFF
CDR3nt: TGTGCCAGCAGTTTAAGACAGATGACCGGGGAGCTGTTTTTT

v_gene: TRBV11-2
j_gene: TRBJ1-4
d_gene: TRBD1
abundance: many
CDR3aa: CASSLDLTGLNEKLFF
CDR3nt: TGTGCCAGCAGCTTAGATTTGACAGGGCTTAATGAAAAACTGTTTTTT

v_gene: TRBV25-1
j_gene: TRBJ2-3
d_gene: TRBD2
abundance: NA
CDR3aa: CASSAPGLAGGPPTDTQYF
CDR3nt: TGTGCCAGCAGTGCTCCAGGACTAGCGGGAGGGCCCCCCACAGATACGCAGTATTTT

v_gene: TRBV6-6
j_gene: TRBJ2-7
d_gene: NA
abundance: NA
CDR3aa: CASSYPGTLAGEQYF
CDR3nt: TGTGCCAGCAGTTACCCCGGGACGCTGGCGGGCGAGCAGTACTTC

v_gene: TRBV29-1
j_gene: TRBJ1-2
d_gene: TRBD1
abundance: once
CDR3aa: CSVEDIQGTYGYTF
CDR3nt: TGCAGCGTTGAAGACATACAGGGGACCTATGGCTACACCTTC

v_gene: TRBV10-1
j_gene: TRBJ2-1
d_gene: NA
abundance: NA
CDR3aa: CASSEIGGPYNEQFF
CDR3nt: TGCGCCAGCAGTGAGATAGGTGGCCCCTACAATGAGCAGTTCTTC

v_gene: TRBV19
j_gene: TRBJ1-4
d_gene: NA
abundance: NA
CDR3aa: CASSPVAKTTNEKLFF
CDR3nt: TGTGCCAGTAGCCCTGTCGCAAAGACAACTAATGAAAAACTGTTTTTT

v_gene: TRBV29-1
j_gene: TRBJ1-3
d_gene: NA
abundance: NA
CDR3aa: CSVEGFGNTIYF
CDR3nt: TGCAGCGTTGAGGGGTTTGGAAACACCATATATTTT

v_gene: TRBV7-9
j_gene: TRBJ2-5
d_gene: NA
abundance: many
CDR3aa: CATRRGYETQYF
CDR3nt: TGTGCCACGAGAAGGGGATACGAGACCCAGTACTTC

v_gene: TRBV12-5
j_gene: TRBJ1-1
d_gene: NA
abundance: few
CDR3aa: CASGFGNTEAFF
CDR3nt: TGTGCTAGTGGTTTTGGGAACACTGAAGCTTTCTTT

v_gene: TRBV6-1
j_gene: TRBJ2-7
d_gene: TRBD1
abundance: many
CDR3aa: CASSAPRTGFTYEQYF
CDR3nt: TGTGCCAGCAGTGCCCCACGGACAGGGTTCACCTACGAGCAGTACTTC

v_gene: TRBV5-1
j_gene: TRBJ2-1
d_gene: NA
abundance: many
CDR3aa: CASSSRTGTYNEQFF
CDR3nt: TGCGCCAGCAGCTCCAGGACGGGAACCTACAATGAGCAGTTCTTC

v_gene: TRBV30
j_gene: TRBJ2-3
d_gene: TRBD2
abundance: many
CDR3aa: CAWKRGGSTDTQYF
CDR3nt: TGTGCCTGGAAGCGGGGGGGCAGCACAGATACGCAGTATTTT